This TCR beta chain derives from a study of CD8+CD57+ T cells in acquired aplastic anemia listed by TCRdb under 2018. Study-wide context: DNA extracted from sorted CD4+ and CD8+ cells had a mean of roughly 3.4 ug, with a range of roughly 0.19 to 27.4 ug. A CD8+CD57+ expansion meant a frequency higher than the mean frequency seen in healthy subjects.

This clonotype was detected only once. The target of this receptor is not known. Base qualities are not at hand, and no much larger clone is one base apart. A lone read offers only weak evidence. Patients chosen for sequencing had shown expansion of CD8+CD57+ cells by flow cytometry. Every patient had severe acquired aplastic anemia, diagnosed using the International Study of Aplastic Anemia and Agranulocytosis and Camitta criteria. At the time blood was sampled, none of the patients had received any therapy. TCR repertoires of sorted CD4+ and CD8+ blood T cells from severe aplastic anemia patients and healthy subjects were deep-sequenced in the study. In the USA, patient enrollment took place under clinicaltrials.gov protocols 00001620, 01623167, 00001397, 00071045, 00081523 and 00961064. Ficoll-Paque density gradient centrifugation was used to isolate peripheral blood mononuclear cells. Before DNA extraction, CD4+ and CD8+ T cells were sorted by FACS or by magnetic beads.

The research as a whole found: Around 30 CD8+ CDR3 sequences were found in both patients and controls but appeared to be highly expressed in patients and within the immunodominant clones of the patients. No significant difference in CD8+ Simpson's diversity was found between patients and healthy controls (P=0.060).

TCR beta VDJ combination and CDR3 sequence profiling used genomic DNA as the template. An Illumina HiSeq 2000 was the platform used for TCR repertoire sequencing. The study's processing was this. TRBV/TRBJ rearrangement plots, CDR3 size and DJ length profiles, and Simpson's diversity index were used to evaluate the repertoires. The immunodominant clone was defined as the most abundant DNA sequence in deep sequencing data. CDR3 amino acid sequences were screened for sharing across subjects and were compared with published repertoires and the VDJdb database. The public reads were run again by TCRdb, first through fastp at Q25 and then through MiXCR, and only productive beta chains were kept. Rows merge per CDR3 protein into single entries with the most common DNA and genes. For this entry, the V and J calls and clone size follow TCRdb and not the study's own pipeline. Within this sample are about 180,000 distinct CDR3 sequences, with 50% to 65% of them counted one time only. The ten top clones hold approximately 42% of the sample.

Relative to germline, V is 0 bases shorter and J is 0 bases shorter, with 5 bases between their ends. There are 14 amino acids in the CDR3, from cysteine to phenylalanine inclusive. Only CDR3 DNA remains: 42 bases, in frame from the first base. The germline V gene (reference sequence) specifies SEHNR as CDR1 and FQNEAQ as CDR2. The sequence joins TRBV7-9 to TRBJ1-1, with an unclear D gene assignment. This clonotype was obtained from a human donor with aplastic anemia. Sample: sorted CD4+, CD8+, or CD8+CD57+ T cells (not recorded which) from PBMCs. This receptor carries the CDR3 CASSLASLNTEAFF. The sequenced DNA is TGTGCCAGCAGCTTAGCGTCTCTGAACACTGAAGCTTTCTTT.